This T cell receptor beta chain was identified in a study of blood T cell repertoires in COVID-19. The data were produced by immunoSEQ multiplex PCR, yet TCRdb's version contains in-frame clones alone and is incomplete. Here the sample spans 200,000 to 300,000 clones, approximately 86% being singletons. The CDR3 loop spans 15 amino acids. With 4 bases clipped from V and 0 bases from J, the junction kept 6 bases outside the gene matches. Germline loops: CDR1 SGHNT, CDR2 YYREEE (reference sequence). The chain joins TRBV5-4 to TRBJ2-5, with 7 bases lining up with TRBD1. The source is a man aged 25 to 40 with active or convalescent COVID-19. The sample consisted of peripheral blood. The CDR3 coding sequence is TGTGCCAGCAGCCCCCGGACAGGTTACCAAGAGACCCAGTACTTC. Protein sequence: CASSPRTGYQETQYF.